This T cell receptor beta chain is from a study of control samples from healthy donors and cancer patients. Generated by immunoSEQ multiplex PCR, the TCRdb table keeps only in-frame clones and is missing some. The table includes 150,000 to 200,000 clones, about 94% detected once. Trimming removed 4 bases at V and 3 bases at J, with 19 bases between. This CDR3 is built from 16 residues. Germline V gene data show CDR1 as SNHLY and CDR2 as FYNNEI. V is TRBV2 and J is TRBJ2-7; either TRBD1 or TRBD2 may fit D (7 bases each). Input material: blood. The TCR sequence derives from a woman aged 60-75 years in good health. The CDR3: CASSGNPGRGLYEQYF. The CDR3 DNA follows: TGTGCCAGCAGTGGAAACCCGGGGAGGGGGCTCTACGAGCAGTACTTC. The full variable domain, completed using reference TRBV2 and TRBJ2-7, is EPEVTQTPSHQVTQMGQEVILRCVPISNHLYFYWYRQILGQKVEFLVSFYNNEISEKSEIFDDQFSVERPDGSNFTLKIRSTKLEDSAMYFCASSGNPGRGLYEQYFGPGTRLTVT.